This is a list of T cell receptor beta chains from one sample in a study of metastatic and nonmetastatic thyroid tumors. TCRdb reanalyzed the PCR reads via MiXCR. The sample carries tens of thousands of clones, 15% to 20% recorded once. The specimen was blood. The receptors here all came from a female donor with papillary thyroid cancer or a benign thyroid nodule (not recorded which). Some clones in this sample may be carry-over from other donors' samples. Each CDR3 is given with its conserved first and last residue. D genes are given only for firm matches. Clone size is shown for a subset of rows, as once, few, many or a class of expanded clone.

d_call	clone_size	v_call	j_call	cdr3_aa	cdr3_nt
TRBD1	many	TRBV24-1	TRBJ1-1	CATRQTGGATEAFF	TGTGCCACCAGGCAGACAGGGGGCGCGACTGAAGCTTTCTTT
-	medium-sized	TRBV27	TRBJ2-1	CASSFYAGRQFF	TGTGCCAGCAGTTTTTACGCGGGTAGGCAGTTCTTC
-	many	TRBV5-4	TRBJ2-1	CASSFWQGSYNEQFF	TGTGCCAGCAGCTTTTGGCAGGGATCCTACAATGAGCAGTTCTTC
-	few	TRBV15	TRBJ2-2	CSTSVWDGPTGELFF	TGTTCCACCAGCGTATGGGACGGGCCCACCGGGGAGCTGTTTTTT
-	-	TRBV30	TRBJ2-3	CAWSVGGAGRTDTQYF	TGTGCCTGGAGTGTGGGTGGGGCAGGAAGGACAGATACGCAGTATTTT
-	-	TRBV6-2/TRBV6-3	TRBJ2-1	CASSYSRGWASEQFF	TGTGCCAGCAGTTACTCCCGGGGCTGGGCGAGTGAGCAGTTCTTC
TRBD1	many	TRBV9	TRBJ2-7	CASSPDRLDEQYF	TGTGCCAGCAGCCCGGACAGGTTGGACGAGCAGTACTTC
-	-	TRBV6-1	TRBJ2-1	CASSESGGPYNEQFF	TGTGCCAGCAGTGAATCCGGGGGGCCCTACAATGAGCAGTTCTTC
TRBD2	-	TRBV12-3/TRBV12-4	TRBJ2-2	CASSGTSVFNTGELFF	TGTGCCAGCAGTGGGACTAGCGTGTTTAACACCGGGGAGCTGTTTTTT
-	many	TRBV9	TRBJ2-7	CASSVDDEQYF	TGTGCCAGCAGCGTAGATGACGAGCAGTACTTC
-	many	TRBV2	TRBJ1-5	CASKEQYSNQPQHF	TGTGCCAGCAAGGAGCAGTATAGCAATCAGCCCCAGCATTTT
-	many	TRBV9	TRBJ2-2	CASSVVGNTGELFF	TGTGCCAGCAGCGTAGTTGGGAACACCGGGGAGCTGTTTTTT
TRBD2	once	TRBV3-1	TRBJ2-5	CASSQGPSGGAKTQYF	TGTGCCAGCAGCCAAGGACCCAGCGGGGGGGCGAAGACCCAGTACTTC
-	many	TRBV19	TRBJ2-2	CASSMRTPDTGELFF	TGTGCCAGTAGTATGAGGACGCCGGACACCGGGGAGCTGTTTTTT
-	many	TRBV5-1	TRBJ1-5	CASSTTGLGSEPQHF	TGCGCCAGCAGCACGACAGGTCTTGGATCTGAGCCCCAGCATTTT
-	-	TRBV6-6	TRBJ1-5	CASSSGGGQPQHF	TGTGCCAGCAGTTCGGGGGGCGGTCAGCCCCAGCATTTT
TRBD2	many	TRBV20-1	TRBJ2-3	CSAREGTSAYTDTQYF	TGCAGTGCTAGAGAAGGGACTAGCGCCTACACAGATACGCAGTATTTT